The present T cell receptor (beta chain) was sequenced within a study of cytomegalovirus exposure and HLA in healthy donors. The PCR made use of 60 Vbeta and 13 Jbeta primers. As processed by the authors: In a later analysis, around 87 million unique TCR beta chains included roughly 11 million shared by two or more donors. Data came from immunoSEQ multiplex PCR; TCRdb stores just in-frame clones and leaves some out. That table supplies the V and J calls and clone size; D and trimming were determined from the DNA. The sample contains around 160,000 clones, 68% of which appear only once. General study points: It was only CMV serostatus that was available as immune exposure information.

This CDR3 has 17 residues. Trimming took off 7 bases at V and 0 bases at J, with 21 bases between the two ends. CDR1 is MNHEY and CDR2 is SMNVEV in the germline V gene (reference sequence). Concerning this clone: What it binds is unknown.

The TCR sequence derives from a woman between 18 and 30 years old in good health and CMV-seropositive. Sequencing used PBMCs. V gene TRBV27 combines with J gene TRBJ1-2, with D possibly matching TRBD1 (6 bases). The CDR3 bases are TGTGCCAGCACTATGTGGGGGGGGCAAGGTACTAACTATGGCTACACCTTC. It encodes CASTMWGGQGTNYGYTF.